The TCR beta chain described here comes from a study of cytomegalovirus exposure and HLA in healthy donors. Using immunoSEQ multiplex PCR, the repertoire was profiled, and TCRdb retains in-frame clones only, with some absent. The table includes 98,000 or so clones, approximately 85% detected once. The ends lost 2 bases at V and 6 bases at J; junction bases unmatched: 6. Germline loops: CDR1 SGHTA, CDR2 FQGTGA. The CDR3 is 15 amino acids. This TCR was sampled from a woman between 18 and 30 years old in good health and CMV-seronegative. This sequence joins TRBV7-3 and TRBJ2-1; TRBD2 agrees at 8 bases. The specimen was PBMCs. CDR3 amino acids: CASSLSGGPPNEQFF. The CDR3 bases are TGTGCCAGCAGCTTATCGGGGGGGCCACCCAATGAGCAGTTCTTC.